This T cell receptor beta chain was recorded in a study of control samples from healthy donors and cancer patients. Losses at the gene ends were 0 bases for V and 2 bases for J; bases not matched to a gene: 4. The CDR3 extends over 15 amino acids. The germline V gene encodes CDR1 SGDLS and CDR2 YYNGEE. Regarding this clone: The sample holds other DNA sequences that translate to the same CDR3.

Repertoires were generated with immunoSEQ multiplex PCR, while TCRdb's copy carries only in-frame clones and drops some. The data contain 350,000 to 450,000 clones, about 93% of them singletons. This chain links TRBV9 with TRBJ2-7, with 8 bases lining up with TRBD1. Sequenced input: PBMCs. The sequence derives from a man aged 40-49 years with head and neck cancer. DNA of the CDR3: TGTGCCAGCAGCGTAGGGCAGGGGGCCGCCTACGAGCAGTACTTC. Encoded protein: CASSVGQGAAYEQYF.